This TCR beta chain was identified in a study of cytomegalovirus exposure and HLA in healthy donors. Researchers ran the PCR with 60 Vbeta and 13 Jbeta primers. Profiling relied on immunoSEQ multiplex PCR, and the TCRdb table lists in-frame clones only, not all of them. The sample holds 100,000 to 120,000 clones, 60% to 85% seen once. V was cut by 3 bases and J by 5 bases, with 14 bases left in between. The V gene's germline CDR1 is KGHSH and CDR2 LQKENI. This CDR3 contains 14 residues. Broader study findings: An analysis done earlier found most TCR beta V segments productive about 87% or about 30% of the time. A classifier reportedly called cytomegalovirus status with high sensitivity and specificity. As a later analysis showed, a missense DCLRE1C variant was linked to trimming of TCR beta V- and J-genes.

The table lists this clone with a count of one. The antigen remains unidentified. The sequenced sample consisted of PBMCs. The gene calls are TRBV18 and TRBJ2-7, with unresolved D. The clonotype was recovered from a woman in her sixties or seventies in good health and CMV-seropositive. In DNA form, the CDR3 reads TGTGCCAGCTCACCCTACAGCTTGATCAACGAGCAGTACTTC. Translating it yields CASSPYSLINEQYF.